This T cell receptor (beta chain) is from a study of OX40 agonist ivuxolimab in advanced cancers. As for the study in general: Ivuxolimab, which patients received intravenously every 2 weeks, was dosed at 0.01 to 10 mg/kg.

CDR1 MDHEN and CDR2 SYDVKM come from the germline V gene. The CDR3 loop spans 16 amino acids. J lost 1 base, V lost 0 bases, and 4 bases had no gene match. A word on this clone: No antigen is known for it.

Whole-study results and caveats: At doses 0.1 to 3.0 mg/kg, CD4+ and CD8+ clones expanded. Antigen specificity remained undetermined for the expanded peripheral T cells.

The protocol was immunoSEQ multiplex PCR, while the TCRdb copy is restricted to in-frame clones and leaves out a portion. The data contain 75,000 to 95,000 clones, roughly 91% of them singletons. The rearrangement links TRBV28 to TRBJ1-2, with TRBD1 matching 8 bases. The sample was CD4+ or CD8+ T cells sorted from blood, taken in a trial of the OX40 agonist ivuxolimab. The TCR comes from an adult with an advanced solid tumor such as melanoma, head and neck, liver or kidney cancer. Written as DNA, the CDR3 is TGTGCCAGCAGTTTATGGACAGGGGAAGGTAACTATGGCTACACCTTC. Its translation is CASSLWTGEGNYGYTF.